Here is one T cell receptor (beta chain) with its context. What this receptor recognizes is not known. No base quality information exists; no much larger clone differs at one position. These data originate in a study of cytomegalovirus exposure and HLA in healthy donors (dated by TCRdb to the late 2010s). About the investigation overall: According to a later analysis, one platform produced both the 120 validation repertoires and the roughly 650 repertoires of the first cohort. The aim of the study was to test whether cataloging public T cell receptors could identify signatures of past pathogen exposure. To predict cytomegalovirus infection status, the study combined high-throughput TCR immunosequencing, statistical association of individual TCRs with disease status, and machine learning. Besides the first cohort of 666 subjects, a separate validation cohort made up of around 120 different subjects was used.

Study-wide conclusions, independent of this receptor: A few of the identified cytomegalovirus-associated TCR beta chains were confirmed in vitro to be specific for cytomegalovirus antigens. In both the original and validation cohorts, the classifier was reported to diagnose cytomegalovirus status with high specificity and sensitivity. A later analysis found that TCRs clustered in the first cohort also tended to co-occur in the approximately 120 validation repertoires, with 90% to 95% of cluster scores above 0. The study gave a list of over 150 TCR beta chains associated with cytomegalovirus. While some public TCRs were present in many individuals, most TCR sequences turned up only very rarely across donors. All 120 or so repertoires were used to score co-occurrence in the validation cohort in a later analysis, because that analysis had no HLA typing for the cohort. The authors suggested that the approach could potentially be extended to other disease states and immunological phenotypes.

Libraries came from the immunoSEQ multiplex PCR assay. On the authors' methods: To diagnose cytomegalovirus status from the catalog of TCR beta chain sequences, a statistical classification framework was built. TCRdb re-hosts the immuneACCESS table, in-frame sequences only. Its copies lack some clones; in the studies checked, an unresolved V gene accounts for under half of them, and the cause for the rest is not known. V and J calls and clone size come straight from that table; D and trimming were deduced from the DNA. This sample holds about 82,000 clones; just under 95% were observed only once. Roughly 0.65% of the sample is held by the ten biggest clonotypes. Its CDR3 holds 15 amino acids, cysteine through phenylalanine. The kept DNA is CDR3 alone, 45 bases in frame from the first base. In the germline V gene, CDR1 corresponds to MRHNA and CDR2 to SNTAGT. V is pruned by 1 base and J by 5 bases, leaving 6 bases of the junction without a gene match.

Separate from the roughly 630-subject first cohort, the validation cohort of 95 to 150 subjects was the group to which the donors belonged. The source is a man between 18 and 35 years old in good health and CMV-seronegative. Sequenced: PBMCs. The chain uses TRBV6-4 and TRBJ1-2; TRBD1 matches 8 bases in the middle. The nucleotide sequence reads as follows: TGTGCCAGCAGTGACTACCCAGGGGGCGAGTATGGCTACACCTTC. It codes for CASSDYPGGEYGYTF.